The 7 T cell receptor beta chains below all came from one sample that was sequenced in a study of T-cell memory formation after mild COVID-19. TCRdb reprocessed the 5' RACE reads with MiXCR, giving one entry per CDR3 protein. This sample carries about 360,000 distinct CDR3 sequences, around an eighth of them seen once, and the ten largest clones take 20% to 25%. Specimen: PBMCs or a T cell subset sorted from them (not recorded which). Every receptor here comes from a man between 18 and 35 years old who had mild COVID-19 (a few samples of this study predate the infection). Cell type and time point are not known.

A few counts support this clonotype. The V call is TRBV6-1, the J call TRBJ2-4; D is ambiguous. Germline V gene lookup returns CDR1 MNHNS and CDR2 SASEGT. This CDR3 is 15 amino acids long. The V end was cut by 4 bases, the J end by 0 bases, with 10 bases between. The CDR3 bases are TGTGCCAGCAGTGGCTACAGTGGAGCCAAAAACATTCAGTACTTC. It codes for CASSGYSGAKNIQYF.

This chain links TRBV7-8 with TRBJ2-3, with 7 bases aligning to TRBD2. After removal of 6 bases from V and 3 bases from J, the junction contained 9 bases not matched to a gene. The CDR3 contains 15 residues. Germline loops: CDR1 SGHVS, CDR2 FQNEAQ. CDR3 nucleotides: TGTGCCAGCAGGTTACGGGAGGCTTTAACAGATACGCAGTATTTT. Translated: CASRLREALTDTQYF.

This clonotype occurred a few times. The chain links TRBV24-1 to TRBJ2-3; 7 bases agree with TRBD2. Trimming at V came to 9 bases and at J to 1 base, leaving 3 bases not matched to a gene. The CDR3 has 13 residues. Germline V gene sequence: CDR1 KGHDR, CDR2 SFDVKD. The CDR3 protein is CATAGVGTDTQYF. The CDR3 coding sequence is TGTGCCACCGCGGGGGTCGGCACAGATACGCAGTATTTT.

This clonotype was counted only a few times. The chain employs TRBV29-1 and TRBJ2-5; 13 nucleotides match TRBD2. The V gene end was trimmed by 6 bases and the J gene end by 2 bases; junction bases not matched to a gene: 3. The CDR3 is 14 amino acids. Germline V CDR1 and CDR2: SQVTM, ANQGSEA. The CDR3 loop reads CSVSTSGGQETQYF. In DNA form, the CDR3 reads TGCAGCGTCTCGACTAGCGGGGGGCAAGAGACCCAGTACTTC.

Here the CDR3 reads CASSEVGQGNYGYTF. CDR3 nucleotides: TGTGCCAGCAGTGAAGTGGGACAGGGGAACTATGGCTACACCTTC. This chain joins TRBV25-1 and TRBJ1-2, with TRBD1 matching over 10 bases. J was trimmed by 2 bases and V by 2 bases; bases with no gene match: 2. The CDR3 is 15 amino acids. CDR1 MGHDK and CDR2 SYGVNS come from the germline V gene.

Only a few counts were recorded for this clonotype. The rearrangement uses TRBV9 and TRBJ2-3, with 8 bases fitting TRBD2. Germline lookup yields CDR1 SGDLS and CDR2 YYNGEE. This CDR3 is 18 amino acids long. Germline trimming cut 3 bases from V and 0 bases from J; bases unmatched to any gene: 12. CDR3 residues: CASSARGGARPSTDTQYF. In nucleotides, the CDR3 is TGTGCCAGCAGCGCCCGGGGGGGGGCCCGTCCTAGCACAGATACGCAGTATTTT.

This clonotype occurred a few times. The chain carries TRBV4-1 and TRBJ2-7, with TRBD1 matching over 7 bases. Germline assignment: CDR1 MGHRA and CDR2 YSYEKL. V was pared by 2 bases and J by 6 bases, with 7 bases of the junction left unmatched. CDR3 length: 14 residues. CDR3 DNA sequence: TGCGCCAGCAGCCAACGACAGGGATCCCGCGAGCAGTACGTC. Its protein product is CASSQRQGSREQYV.